The rows below give T cell receptor beta chains drawn from one sample of a study of blood T cell repertoires in COVID-19. Clones were read by immunoSEQ multiplex PCR, and TCRdb kept only the in-frame ones, dropping some. The data contain approximately 60,000 clones, 70% to 90% of them singletons. The sequencing input was peripheral blood. The receptors originated from a man between 60 and 70 years old with active or convalescent COVID-19. Each CDR3 is given with its conserved first and last residue. D genes are given only for firm matches. Size tells how often a clone was seen (once, few, many) or the class of an expanded clone, and some rows leave it out.

cdr3_aa cdr3_nt d_call cdr3_length clone_size j_call v_call
CASSLRYGTGLTANYGYTF TGTGCCAGCAGCTTGAGGTATGGGACAGGGTTAACAGCTAACTATGGCTACACCTTC TRBD1 19 . TRBJ1-2 TRBV5-6
CASSLRTPGNEKLFF TGTGCCAGCAGTTTACGGACACCAGGAAATGAAAAACTGTTTTTT . 15 few TRBJ1-4 TRBV28
CASSSEPGLAAQSGEQFF TGCGCCAGCAGCTCCGAACCGGGACTAGCGGCTCAAAGCGGTGAGCAGTTCTTC TRBD2 18 . TRBJ2-1 TRBV5-1
CASSEYRGGNTEAFF TGTGCCAGCAGTGAATATAGGGGGGGGAACACTGAAGCTTTCTTT . 15 . TRBJ1-1 TRBV2
CASSLLSQAQETQYF TGTGCCAGCAGCCTCCTCTCTCAGGCGCAAGAGACCCAGTACTTC . 15 . TRBJ2-5 TRBV7-3
CASSLSSQGPYEQYF TGCGCCAGCAGCTTGAGTTCTCAGGGCCCCTACGAGCAGTACTTC . 15 . TRBJ2-7 TRBV5-1
CASSGTDRGHYEQYF TGTGCCAGCAGTGGGACCGACAGGGGGCACTACGAGCAGTACTTC TRBD1 15 . TRBJ2-7 TRBV6-2/TRBV6-3
CASRSSQGNYGYTF TGTGCCAGCAGATCCTCGCAGGGCAACTATGGCTACACCTTC . 14 . TRBJ1-2 TRBV28
CASSELAQARREQFF TGCGCCAGCAGTGAGTTGGCGCAGGCGAGGAGGGAGCAGTTCTTC . 15 once TRBJ2-1 TRBV10-2
CATSGAGGGSPLHF TGTGCCACCAGTGGTGCAGGGGGTGGTTCACCCCTCCACTTT TRBD1 14 . TRBJ1-6 TRBV24-1
CASSLAGIQETQYF TGTGCCAGCAGCTTGGCGGGGATACAAGAGACCCAGTACTTC . 14 . TRBJ2-5 TRBV5-4
CASTLPTALENIQYF TGTGCCAGCACCCTACCGACAGCGTTGGAAAACATTCAGTACTTC . 15 . TRBJ2-4 TRBV6-5
CATSDTPRTGGVYEQYF TGTGCCACCAGTGATACCCCTCGGACAGGGGGTGTTTACGAGCAGTACTTC TRBD1 17 once TRBJ2-7 TRBV24-1
CASSGQGADGYTF TGTGCCAGCAGCGGACAGGGAGCGGATGGCTACACCTTC TRBD1 13 . TRBJ1-2 TRBV2
CASSEQRGTGGQPQHF TGCGCCAGCAGTGAGCAAAGGGGGACAGGAGGCCAGCCCCAGCATTTT TRBD1 16 . TRBJ1-5 TRBV10-2
CASSPFGGADTGELFF TGTGCCAGCTCACCATTTGGCGGGGCGGACACCGGGGAGCTGTTTTTT . 16 once TRBJ2-2 TRBV18
CASSFRTTSPSPLHF TGTGCCAGCAGCTTTCGGACTACCAGCCCCTCACCCCTCCACTTT . 15 . TRBJ1-6 TRBV5-6
CAWRAGGLNTEAFF TGTGCCTGGAGGGCTGGGGGGTTGAACACTGAAGCTTTCTTT . 14 . TRBJ1-1 TRBV30
CASSAGQGPGEKLFF TGTGCCAGCAGCGCCGGACAGGGGCCGGGCGAAAAACTGTTTTTT TRBD1 15 . TRBJ1-4 TRBV7-6
CASSPDRATEAFF TGTGCCAGCAGCCCTGACAGGGCCACTGAAGCTTTCTTT TRBD1 13 . TRBJ1-1 TRBV7-9
CASRSPNRGEGYRDNEKLFF TGCGCCAGCAGGTCCCCTAACAGGGGCGAGGGGTATAGGGACAATGAAAAACTGTTTTTT TRBD1 20 . TRBJ1-4 TRBV10-1
CASSLTRGEQFF TGTGCCAGCAGCTTAACAAGGGGTGAGCAGTTCTTC . 12 . TRBJ2-1 TRBV7-3
CASKRLTGVVDNEQFF TGCGCCAGCAAAAGACTGACAGGGGTTGTCGACAATGAGCAGTTCTTC TRBD1 16 . TRBJ2-1 TRBV5-1
CASSQVGRKAGNTIYF TGCGCCAGCAGCCAAGTGGGGCGAAAAGCTGGAAACACCATATATTTT . 16 . TRBJ1-3 TRBV4-1
CASSYGQGGSPLHF TGTGCCAGCAGCTATGGACAGGGCGGGTCACCCCTCCACTTT TRBD1 14 . TRBJ1-6 TRBV5-4
CASTDTGELFF TGTGCCAGCACCGACACCGGGGAGCTGTTTTTT . 11 . TRBJ2-2 TRBV7-2
CASSYSASILYGYTF TGTGCCAGCAGTTACTCAGCGTCCATCTTATATGGCTACACCTTC . 15 . TRBJ1-2 TRBV6-5
CASSISGGSHHEQYF TGTGCCAGTAGTATATCAGGAGGGAGCCACCACGAGCAGTACTTC . 15 . TRBJ2-7 TRBV19
CATKPQGAGSGYTF TGTGCCACCAAACCGCAAGGGGCTGGTAGTGGCTACACCTTC . 14 . TRBJ1-2 TRBV18
CASSVQGNEQYF TGTGCCAGCAGCGTACAGGGGAACGAGCAGTACTTC TRBD1 12 . TRBJ2-7 TRBV6-5
CASSQRSGQRNTIYF TGTGCCAGCAGTCAGAGATCAGGGCAGCGAAACACCATATATTTT . 15 . TRBJ1-3 TRBV28
CASSIGQGSSYEQYF TGCGCCAGCAGCATAGGACAGGGTAGCTCCTACGAGCAGTACTTC TRBD1 15 . TRBJ2-7 TRBV5-1
CAWRGRQGLIHEQYF TGTGCCTGGAGGGGTCGACAGGGACTTATCCACGAGCAGTACTTC . 15 . TRBJ2-7 TRBV30
CASSINTGTGELFF TGTGCCAGTAGTATTAATACGGGAACCGGGGAGCTGTTTTTT . 14 . TRBJ2-2 TRBV19
CSVELRQRYGYTF TGCAGCGTTGAACTTCGGCAGCGCTATGGCTACACCTTC . 13 . TRBJ1-2 TRBV29-1
CASSLGTGARAQHF TGTGCCAGCAGCTTGGGGACAGGCGCCAGAGCCCAGCATTTT TRBD1 14 . TRBJ1-5 TRBV5-6
CAISIAGVTDTQYF TGTGCCATCTCGATAGCGGGAGTCACAGATACGCAGTATTTT TRBD2 14 few TRBJ2-3 TRBV10-3
CASSLTETGELFF TGTGCCAGCAGCTTAACAGAAACCGGGGAGCTGTTTTTT . 13 . TRBJ2-2 TRBV7-9
CATSERTGGGETQYF TGTGCCACCAGTGAGCGGACAGGGGGTGGGGAGACCCAGTACTTC TRBD1 15 . TRBJ2-5 TRBV24-1
CASSLGFAVPGETQYF TGTGCCAGCAGCTTAGGTTTTGCGGTCCCTGGGGAGACCCAGTACTTC . 16 . TRBJ2-5 TRBV11-2
CASSPGTSGTDTDTQYF TGTGCCAGCTCACCCGGGACTAGCGGGACTGACACAGATACGCAGTATTTT TRBD2 17 . TRBJ2-3 TRBV18
CASSQVDRGYIQYF TGCGCCAGCAGCCAAGTGGACCGAGGGTACATTCAGTACTTC . 14 . TRBJ2-4 TRBV4-1
CGSGRDGGYEQFF TGTGGGTCTGGGCGGGACGGTGGGTATGAGCAGTTCTTC . 13 . TRBJ2-1 TRBV2